This T cell receptor (beta chain) was identified during a study of regulatory T cells in long-lasting Graves disease. This clonotype was found many times. CDR1 and CDR2 from the germline V gene are DFQATT and SNEGSKA (reference sequence). Between the trimmed V and J ends, which lost 0 bases and 6 bases, there was a span of 3 bases. The CDR3 spans 11 residues. Time point here: newly diagnosed GD, antithyroid drugs for less than 3 months. Researchers made the TCR library from RNA that was extracted from PBMCs. iRepertoire HTBI primers and Arm-PCR of CDR3 regions built TCR beta libraries. Original handling: From all samples, identification returned roughly 15 TRBJ and just over 60 TRBV segments. MiXCR was run by TCRdb on the multiplex PCR reads, yielding one entry per CDR3 protein. None of the V and J calls come from the authors' own analysis; TCRdb made them. Of some 330,000 distinct CDR3 sequences in the sample, about 10% were seen once.

This same sample was also part of a study on T cells in Graves' hyperthyroidism and ophthalmopathy.

The TCR was taken from a woman between 18 and 29 years old with Graves disease. The V and J genes are TRBV20-1 and TRBJ2-1; D not resolved. This specimen consisted of peripheral blood mononuclear cells (PBMCs), obtained at new diagnosis, from a patient treated with antithyroid drugs. The CDR3 here is CSARESNEQFF. The DNA of the CDR3 is TGCAGTGCTAGAGAGAGCAATGAGCAGTTCTTC.